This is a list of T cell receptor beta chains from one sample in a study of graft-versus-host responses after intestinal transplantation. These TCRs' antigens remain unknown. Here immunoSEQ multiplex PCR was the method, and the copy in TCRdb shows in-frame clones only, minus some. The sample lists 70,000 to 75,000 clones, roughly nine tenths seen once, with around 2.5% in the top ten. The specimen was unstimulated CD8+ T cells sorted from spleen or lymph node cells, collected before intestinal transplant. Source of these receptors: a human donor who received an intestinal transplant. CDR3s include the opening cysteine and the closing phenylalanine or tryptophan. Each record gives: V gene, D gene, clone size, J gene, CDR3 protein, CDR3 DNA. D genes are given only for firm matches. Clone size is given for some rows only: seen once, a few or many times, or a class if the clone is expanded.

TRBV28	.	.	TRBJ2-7	CATLPVGSYEQYF	TGTGCCACCCTCCCCGTCGGGTCCTACGAGCAGTACTTC
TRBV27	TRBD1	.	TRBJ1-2	CASSPGTGLYGYTF	TGTGCCAGCAGTCCCGGGACAGGGCTCTATGGCTACACCTTC
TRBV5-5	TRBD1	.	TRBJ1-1	CASSPSLGDRGPAFF	TGTGCCAGCAGTCCGAGCTTGGGCGACAGGGGGCCAGCTTTCTTT
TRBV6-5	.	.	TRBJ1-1	CASSPGFPLNTEAFF	TGTGCCAGCAGCCCCGGGTTCCCCTTAAACACTGAAGCTTTCTTT
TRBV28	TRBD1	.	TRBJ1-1	CASSSGTGRTEAFF	TGTGCCAGCAGTTCTGGGACAGGGAGGACTGAAGCTTTCTTT
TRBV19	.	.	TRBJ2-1	CASSIGHNEQFF	TGTGCCAGTAGTATAGGTCATAATGAGCAGTTCTTC
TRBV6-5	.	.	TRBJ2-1	CATAPGYPYNEQFF	TGTGCCACCGCGCCGGGATATCCTTACAATGAGCAGTTCTTC
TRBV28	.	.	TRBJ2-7	CASSPAYEQYF	TGTGCCAGCAGTCCCGCCTACGAGCAGTACTTC
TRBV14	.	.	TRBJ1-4	CASSQETGWDEKLFF	TGTGCCAGCAGCCAAGAAACAGGGTGGGATGAAAAACTGTTTTTT
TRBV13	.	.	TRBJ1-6	CASSAGTSSYNSPLHF	TGTGCCAGCAGCGCAGGGACTAGCTCCTATAATTCACCCCTCCACTTT
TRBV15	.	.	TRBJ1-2	CATSRDKSLYGYTF	TGTGCCACCAGCAGAGACAAGAGCCTCTATGGCTACACCTTC
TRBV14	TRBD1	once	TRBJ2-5	CASSQVTPRQGAGKTQYF	TGTGCCAGCAGCCAAGTTACCCCAAGACAGGGGGCGGGGAAGACCCAGTACTTC
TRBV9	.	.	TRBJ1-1	CASSPRQHPNTEAFF	TGTGCCAGCAGCCCTCGACAGCACCCGAACACTGAAGCTTTCTTT
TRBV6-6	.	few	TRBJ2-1	CASSYWITTAGDEQFF	TGTGCCAGCAGTTACTGGATAACGACCGCCGGGGATGAGCAGTTCTTC
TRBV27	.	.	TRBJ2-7	CASSLAAGISYEQYF	TGTGCCAGCAGTTTAGCGGCCGGTATCTCCTACGAGCAGTACTTC
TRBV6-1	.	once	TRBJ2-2	CASSPTITGELFF	TGTGCCAGCAGTCCTACTATCACCGGGGAGCTGTTTTTT
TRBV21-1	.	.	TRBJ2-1	CASSKGGGNEQFF	TGTGCCAGCAGCAAAGGGGGGGGCAATGAGCAGTTCTTC
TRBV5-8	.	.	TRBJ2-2	CASRDRQDTGELFF	TGTGCCAGCAGAGACCGGCAGGACACCGGGGAGCTGTTTTTT
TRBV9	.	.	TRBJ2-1	CASNTGGSRNEQFF	TGTGCCAGCAACACGGGGGGCTCGAGGAATGAGCAGTTCTTC
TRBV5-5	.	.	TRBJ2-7	CASSLIIGEVQYF	TGTGCCAGCAGCTTAATAATCGGAGAAGTGCAGTACTTC
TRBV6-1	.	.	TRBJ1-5	CASSERLPGGNQPQHF	TGTGCCAGCAGTGAACGTCTCCCGGGGGGCAATCAGCCCCAGCATTTT
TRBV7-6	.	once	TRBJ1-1	CASSLGAVNTEAFF	TGTGCCAGCAGCTTAGGAGCGGTGAACACTGAAGCTTTCTTT
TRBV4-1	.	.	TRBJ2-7	CASSQGLVTEQYF	TGCGCCAGCAGCCAAGGACTAGTCACCGAGCAGTACTTC
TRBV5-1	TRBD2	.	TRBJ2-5	CASSLGPTSGRYQETQYF	TGCGCCAGCAGCTTGGGGCCAACTAGCGGGAGGTACCAAGAGACCCAGTACTTC
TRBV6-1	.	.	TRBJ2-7	CASSEFPGTPYEQYF	TGTGCCAGCAGTGAATTTCCAGGAACCCCCTACGAGCAGTACTTC
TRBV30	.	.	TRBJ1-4	CASETPTNEKLFF	TGTGCCTCTGAGACACCTACTAATGAAAAACTGTTTTTT
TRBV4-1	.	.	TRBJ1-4	CASSQGQGSNEKLFF	TGCGCCAGCAGCCAAGGGCAGGGGTCGAATGAAAAACTGTTTTTT
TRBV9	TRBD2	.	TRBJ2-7	CASSVGRGRSDEQYF	TGTGCCAGCAGCGTAGGACGCGGGAGGAGCGACGAGCAGTACTTC
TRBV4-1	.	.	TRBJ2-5	CASSQEPAGPETQYF	TGCGCCAGCAGCCAAGAACCCGCGGGGCCGGAGACCCAGTACTTC
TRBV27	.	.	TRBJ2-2	CASSPDGEPGELFF	TGTGCCAGCAGTCCGGACGGGGAGCCCGGGGAGCTGTTTTTT
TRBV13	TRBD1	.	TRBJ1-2	CASTTGQGNYGYTF	TGTGCCAGCACCACGGGACAGGGTAACTATGGCTACACCTTC
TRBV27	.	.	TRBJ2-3	CASSLGDRRTDTQYF	TGTGCCAGCAGTTTAGGTGACAGGCGCACAGATACGCAGTATTTT
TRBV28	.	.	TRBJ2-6	CASRDSLSGANVLTF	TGTGCCAGTAGGGACTCCCTTTCTGGGGCCAACGTCCTGACTTTC
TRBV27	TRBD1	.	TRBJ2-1	CASSLWAGGQGSYNEQFF	TGTGCCAGCAGTTTATGGGCAGGGGGCCAAGGGTCCTACAATGAGCAGTTCTTC
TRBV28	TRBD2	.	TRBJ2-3	CASSVCAGDPDTQYF	TGTGCCAGCAGTGTGTGTGCGGGAGACCCAGATACGCAGTATTTT
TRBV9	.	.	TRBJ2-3	CASSVGALAPEYF	TGTGCCAGCAGCGTAGGGGCCCTAGCCCCCGAGTATTTT
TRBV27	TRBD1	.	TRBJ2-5	CASSSTGQGGLETQYF	TGTGCCAGCAGTTCGACCGGACAGGGGGGTTTGGAGACCCAGTACTTC
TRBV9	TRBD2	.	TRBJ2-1	CASSGGLAGSSYNEQFF	TGTGCCAGCAGCGGCGGACTAGCGGGGAGCTCCTACAATGAGCAGTTCTTC
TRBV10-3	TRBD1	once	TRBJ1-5	CATTGAFNQPQHF	TGTGCCACGACAGGGGCTTTCAATCAGCCCCAGCATTTT
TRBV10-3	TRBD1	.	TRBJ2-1	CAISNPGQGIHEQFF	TGTGCCATCAGTAACCCGGGACAGGGAATCCATGAGCAGTTCTTC
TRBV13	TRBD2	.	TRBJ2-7	CASTPQRGGRNEQYF	TGTGCCAGCACCCCCCAACGGGGGGGGAGAAACGAGCAGTACTTC
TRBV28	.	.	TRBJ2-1	CASEHDSYNEQFF	TGTGCCAGCGAGCACGACAGCTACAATGAGCAGTTCTTC
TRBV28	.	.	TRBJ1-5	CASSPREGLVPQHF	TGTGCCAGCAGTCCTCGGGAAGGACTCGTCCCCCAGCATTTT
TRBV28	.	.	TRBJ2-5	CASSPFSPGIQETQYF	TGTGCCAGCAGTCCCTTTAGCCCGGGGATCCAGGAGACCCAGTACTTC
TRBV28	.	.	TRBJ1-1	CASSSVGGDTEAFF	TGTGCCAGCAGTTCCGTAGGGGGAGACACTGAAGCTTTCTTT
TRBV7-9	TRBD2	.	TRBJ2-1	CASSPLAVYNEQFF	TGTGCCAGCAGCCCCCTAGCGGTCTACAATGAGCAGTTCTTC
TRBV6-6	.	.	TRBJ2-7	CASSYPDSLYEQYF	TGTGCCAGCAGCTACCCTGACTCCCTTTACGAGCAGTACTTC
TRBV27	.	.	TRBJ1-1	CASSAVPRGTEAFF	TGTGCCAGCAGTGCCGTCCCCAGGGGCACTGAAGCTTTCTTT
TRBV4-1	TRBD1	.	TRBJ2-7	CASSQGQGPIEQYF	TGCGCCAGCAGCCAAGGACAGGGTCCGATTGAGCAGTACTTC
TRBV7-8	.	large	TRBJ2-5	CASSFLRGAETQYF	TGTGCCAGCAGCTTTCTAAGGGGCGCGGAGACCCAGTACTTC
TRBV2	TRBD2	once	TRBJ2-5	CASSEVETSTETQYF	TGTGCCAGCAGTGAAGTCGAGACTAGCACAGAGACCCAGTACTTC
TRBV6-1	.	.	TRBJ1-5	CASSSGHNQPQHF	TGTGCCAGCTCCTCAGGTCACAATCAGCCCCAGCATTTT
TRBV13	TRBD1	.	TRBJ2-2	CASSTTGAGELFF	TGTGCCAGCAGCACGACAGGGGCCGGGGAGCTGTTTTTT
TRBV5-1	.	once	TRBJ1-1	CASSQQGGGNTEAFF	TGCGCCAGCAGCCAACAGGGAGGGGGGAACACTGAAGCTTTCTTT
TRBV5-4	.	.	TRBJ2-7	CASSLSGAPPHEQYF	TGTGCCAGCAGCTTGTCAGGGGCTCCTCCCCACGAGCAGTACTTC